This record looks at one T cell receptor (beta chain) sequence and its context. This clonotype appeared many times. Its antigen is not yet known. No base quality values were provided; no much bigger clone lies one nucleotide off. The library was prepared using PCR. The listed sequencing device is Illumina HiSeq 2500. TCR library preparation used molecular barcoding, with unique molecular identifiers applied to normalize quantification of the TCRbeta repertoire. TCRdb itself trimmed the public reads at Q25 with fastp, ran MiXCR and retained productive beta chains. Duplicate CDR3 protein sequences are folded into a single record with the most common DNA and genes. Within this sample are about 48,000 distinct CDR3 sequences, with more than 5% of them counted one time only. The top ten clonotypes cover 30% to 35% of the sample. This sample was included in a study of T-cell reconstitution after alpha-beta-depleted transplantation in children (dated by TCRdb to the mid-2010s). About the investigation overall: Using TCR repertoire profiling, the study quantitatively followed how T-cell immune reconstitution unfolded in children after TCRalphabeta/CD19-depleted allogeneic hematopoietic cell transplantation. The full study reports these points: In some patients, the high TCRbeta diversity seen at day 60 was put down to recipient T cells and intrathymic progenitors that had survived conditioning. Hyperexpanded clone frequencies declined over subsequent months; after one year, T-cell counts and TCRbeta diversity were mostly attributed to newly produced T cells. The apparently early recovery of alphabetaT-cell counts about two months after transplant reportedly depended on only several hundred rapidly expanded clones that came from non-depleted graft cells.

Taken from cysteine to phenylalanine, the CDR3 has 14 residues. The entry retains the CDR3 DNA only, 42 bases that are in frame from base 1. V has 7 bases trimmed and J has 4 bases trimmed; junction bases matching no gene number 7. The germline V gene provides CDR1 SNHLY and CDR2 FYNNEI. In the paper's terms, the time point label means: day 60 (about 2 months) after transplantation. Sample treatment or condition, as interpreted from the label and publication: allogeneic hematopoietic cell transplantation with graft depleted of TCRalphabeta T cells and CD19 B cells. The transplant recipients were children given TCRalphabeta/CD19-depleted allogeneic hematopoietic cell grafts.

The V gene is TRBV2 and the J gene is TRBJ2-4; TRBD2 agrees with 7 junctional bases. The source material was PBMCs, mostly from graft donor cells, sampled 60 days after TCRalphabeta/CD19-depleted stem cell transplant. This sequence was found in a female patient aged 2-9 years who had a stem cell transplant for aplastic anemia, so the T cells may come from the graft donor. The CDR3 region: CASTAGTTKNIQYF. The DNA reads TGTGCCAGCACTGCCGGGACTACTAAAAACATTCAGTACTTC.